The 19 T cell receptor beta chains below come from one sample, sequenced in a study of blood T cell repertoires in COVID-19. Assay: immunoSEQ multiplex PCR; the TCRdb copy retains only in-frame clones and omits some. The data hold about 130,000 clones, with about 87% observed a single time. Sample: peripheral blood. The receptors come from a man in his fifties with acute or convalescent COVID-19.

The chain joins TRBV7-2 to TRBJ2-3; D is ambiguous. The CDR3 is 14 amino acids. The germline V and J ends were trimmed by 3 bases and 0 bases, with 7 bases remaining between them. Germline V gives CDR1 SGHTA, CDR2 FQGNSA. DNA for the CDR3: TGTGCCAGCAGCTTTCAGGCTAGCACAGATACGCAGTATTTT. This encodes CASSFQASTDTQYF.

The V gene is TRBV12-5, the J gene TRBJ1-1, with 8 bases that match TRBD1. There are 15 residues in the CDR3. V shed 0 bases and J 1 base; nucleotides not matched to a gene: 1. Looked up from germline, CDR1 is LGHNT and CDR2 is FRNRAP. CDR3 nucleotide sequence: TGTGCTAGTGGTTTGGTACAGGGGGGGAACACTGAAGCTTTCTTT. It specifies CASGLVQGGNTEAFF. Looking up the rest from reference TRBV12-5 and TRBJ1-1 gives the full variable domain: DARVTQTPRHKVTEMGQEVTMRCQPILGHNTVFWYRQTMMQGLELLAYFRNRAPLDDSGMPKDRFSAEMPDATLATLKIQPSEPRDSAVYFCASGLVQGGNTEAFFGQGTRLTVV.

The chain couples TRBV10-1 to TRBJ1-1; perhaps TRBD1 as D (6 bases). Trimming took 6 bases from V and 4 from J, leaving 15 bases between them. The CDR3 sequence is 14 residues long. The germline V gene has CDR1 WNHNN and CDR2 SYGVQD (reference sequence). CDR3 loop: CASSRTERVTEAFF. The CDR3, as DNA: TGCGCCAGCAGCCGGACAGAGCGAGTCACTGAAGCTTTCTTT.

V and J are TRBV3-1 (or the pseudogene TRBV3-2) and TRBJ2-7; TRBD2 matches 14 bases. CDR1 is LGHDT, CDR2 YNNKEL, per germline (reference sequence). J gave up 4 bases and V 2 bases, and 13 bases lay outside the gene matches. The CDR3 has 19 amino acids. The CDR3 DNA reads as TGTGCCAGCAGCCAAACCTGGGGACTAGCGGGAGATTCATATTACGAGCAGTACTTC. Translating gives CASSQTWGLAGDSYYEQYF.

The rearrangement uses TRBV15 and TRBJ1-6; the D gene is possibly TRBD1 (6 bases). Deletions cut 0 bases from V and 10 bases from J, with 7 bases between. The CDR3 contains 13 residues. CDR1 is LNHNV and CDR2 is YYDKDF in the germline V gene (reference sequence). The CDR3 reads CATSRDRGSPLHF. For the CDR3, the DNA is TGTGCCACCAGCAGAGACAGGGGATCACCCCTCCACTTT.

This clone was observed a handful of times. The rearrangement links TRBV28 to TRBJ2-7; 7 nucleotides agree with TRBD1. The CDR3 length is 13 residues. V dropped 8 bases and J dropped 0; count of bases not matched to a gene: 4. CDR1 is MDHEN and CDR2 is SYDVKM in the germline V gene. The CDR3, as DNA: TGTGCCAGCCGGGACAGCACCTCCTACGAGCAGTACTTC. Amino acid sequence: CASRDSTSYEQYF.

The V and J genes are TRBV7-9 and TRBJ2-1, with 13 positions matching TRBD2. V lost 5 bases to trimming and J lost 4 bases; unmatched junction nucleotides: 2. Germline CDR1 and CDR2: SEHNR and FQNEAQ (reference sequence). CDR3 length: 15 residues. This CDR3 reads CASSRTSGSYNEQFF. The CDR3, as DNA: TGTGCCAGCAGCCGGACTAGCGGGAGTTACAATGAGCAGTTCTTC.

CDR3 sequence (DNA): TGTGCCAGCAGCTTAGCATACCGAGGACGGGGGAACACTGAAGCTTTCTTT. Protein sequence: CASSLAYRGRGNTEAFF. The rearrangement links TRBV7-6 to TRBJ1-1; D is unresolved. Trimming removed 0 bases at V and 1 base at J, with 15 bases between. The germline CDR1 and CDR2 sequences are SGHVS and FNYEAQ. This CDR3 region has 17 residues.

The chain joins TRBV4-1 to TRBJ1-6; D remains unclear. Deletions cut 0 bases from V and 0 bases from J, with 24 bases between. This CDR3 spans 22 amino acids. Germline lookup yields CDR1 MGHRA and CDR2 YSYEKL. The CDR3 bases are TGCGCCAGCAGCCAAGAAGACCCCTGGAGCGGCAGGACGAGCTCCTATAATTCACCCCTCCACTTT. It encodes CASSQEDPWSGRTSSYNSPLHF.

V is TRBV10-3 and J is TRBJ1-2; 9 nucleotides align to TRBD1. From germline, CDR1 is ENHRY and CDR2 SYGVKD. The junction had 8 bases not matched to a gene; V was cut back by 4 bases and J by 5 bases. CDR3 length: 15 amino acids. Written as DNA, the CDR3 is TGTGCCATCAGTGGGGGACAGGGAAGAGATTATGGCTACACCTTC. This sequence encodes CAISGGQGRDYGYTF.

About this clone itself: Other nucleotide sequences from this sample produce the same CDR3. This chain joins TRBV3-1 (or the pseudogene TRBV3-2) and TRBJ1-5, with TRBD1 as a possible D gene (5 bases). Trimming took 3 bases from V and 2 from J, leaving 5 bases between them. Looked up from germline, CDR1 is LGHDT and CDR2 is YNNKEL (reference sequence). This CDR3 contains 13 residues. CDR3 DNA sequence: TGTGCCAGCAGCCACAGGGGCAATCAGCCCCAGCATTTT. Translated, it gives CASSHRGNQPQHF.

J is TRBJ2-7 and V is TRBV2; TRBD2 matches at 13 bases. The germline V gene encodes CDR1 SNHLY and CDR2 FYNNEI. The ends lost 10 bases at V and 3 bases at J; junction bases unmatched: 6. The CDR3 runs to 14 residues. The CDR3 sequence: CAMTGTSGNYEQYF. CDR3 bases: TGTGCCATGACCGGGACTAGCGGGAACTACGAGCAGTACTTC. Full variable domain (remainder filled in from reference TRBV2 and TRBJ2-7): EPEVTQTPSHQVTQMGQEVILRCVPISNHLYFYWYRQILGQKVEFLVSFYNNEISEKSEIFDDQFSVERPDGSNFTLKIRSTKLEDSAMYFCAMTGTSGNYEQYFGPGTRLTVT.

This chain uses TRBV3-1 (or the pseudogene TRBV3-2) with TRBJ1-5; D perhaps matches TRBD1 (5 bases). Trimming cost V 1 base and J 6 bases, with 16 bases left between them. Germline loops: CDR1 LGHDT, CDR2 YNNKEL (reference sequence). CDR3 size: 16 residues. CDR3 sequence reads: CASSQGGLIMGQPQHF. DNA for the CDR3: TGTGCCAGCAGCCAAGGGGGCCTTATAATGGGTCAGCCCCAGCATTTT.

The gene calls are TRBV10-3 and TRBJ2-2; D remains unclear. In germline, CDR1 is ENHRY, CDR2 SYGVKD. The ends were cut back, 4 bases at V and 1 base at J, with 7 bases in the middle. This CDR3 has 14 amino acids. The CDR3: CAISVSGNTGELFF. CDR3 nucleotide sequence: TGTGCCATCAGTGTTTCCGGGAACACCGGGGAGCTGTTTTTT.

This clone was counted a single time. The gene calls are TRBV7-2 and TRBJ1-2; weak D call: TRBD1 (5 bases). With 0 bases removed from V and 5 bases from J, the gap between germline ends came to 13 bases. CDR1 is SGHTA, CDR2 FQGNSA, per germline. This CDR3 is built from 15 residues. The CDR3 is CASSLAFFGGYGYTF. The CDR3 DNA sequence: TGTGCCAGCAGCTTAGCTTTTTTCGGGGGGTATGGCTACACCTTC.

This clone was observed a single time. The gene calls are TRBV20-1 and TRBJ2-1; maybe TRBD1 (5 bases). CDR3 length: 11 amino acids. V lost 2 bases and J lost 12, with 11 bases in between. CDR1 DFQATT and CDR2 SNEGSKA come from the germline V gene (reference sequence). The CDR3 DNA sequence: TGCAGTGCTAGATCAGGGTTCCTGCAGTTCTTC. Amino acid sequence: CSARSGFLQFF.

This sequence joins TRBV5-1 and TRBJ1-6, with D possibly TRBD1 on 6 matching bases. Trimming stripped 3 bases from V and 0 bases from J, with 10 bases between. This CDR3 region has 16 residues. Germline CDR1 and CDR2: SGHRS and YFSETQ. CDR3 sequence (DNA): TGCGCCAGCAGCTCCGACAGGAGCTCCTATAATTCACCCCTCCACTTT. Protein sequence: CASSSDRSSYNSPLHF.

This chain's CDR3 is CASSYEAFSGNTIYF. In DNA, the CDR3 is TGTGCCAGCAGTTACGAGGCGTTCTCTGGAAACACCATATATTTT. The chain employs TRBV6-6 and TRBJ1-3; D ambiguous. Germline V CDR1 and CDR2: MNHNY, SVGAGI (reference sequence). V lost 2 bases to trimming and J lost 0 bases, with 8 bases between them. CDR3 length: 15 amino acids.

The rearrangement joins TRBV3-1 (or the pseudogene TRBV3-2) to TRBJ1-4; no reliable D call. Trimming shortened V by 1 base and J by 7 bases, and 13 bases separated the two germline ends. CDR3 length equals 15 residues. The V gene's germline CDR1 is LGHDT and CDR2 YNNKEL (reference sequence). CDR3 nucleotide sequence: TGTGCCAGCAGCCAAGTTTCCCCCTCGGGTGAAAAACTGTTTTTT. Translating it yields CASSQVSPSGEKLFF.